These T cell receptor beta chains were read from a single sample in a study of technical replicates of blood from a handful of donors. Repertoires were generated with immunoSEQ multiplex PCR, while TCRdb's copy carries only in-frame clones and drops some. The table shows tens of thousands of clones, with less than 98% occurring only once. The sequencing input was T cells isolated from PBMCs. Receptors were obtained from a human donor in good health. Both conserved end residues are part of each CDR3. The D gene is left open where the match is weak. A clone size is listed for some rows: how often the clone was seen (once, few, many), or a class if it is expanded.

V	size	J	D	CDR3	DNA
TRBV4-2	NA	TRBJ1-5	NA	CASSQDLAVQPQHF	TGTGCCAGCAGCCAAGATCTAGCGGTTCAGCCCCAGCATTTT
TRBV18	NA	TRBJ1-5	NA	CASSPVPDIVYSNQPQHF	TGTGCCAGCTCACCGGTTCCCGACATAGTTTATAGCAATCAGCCCCAGCATTTT
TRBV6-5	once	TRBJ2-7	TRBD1	CASSLRDRATYEQYF	TGTGCCAGCAGCCTACGGGACAGGGCAACCTACGAGCAGTACTTC
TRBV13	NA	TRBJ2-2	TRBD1	CASSLGTGVNGELFF	TGTGCCAGCAGCTTAGGGACAGGGGTAAACGGGGAGCTGTTTTTT
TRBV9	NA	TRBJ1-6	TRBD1	CASSSGTGNSPLHF	TGTGCCAGCAGCTCCGGGACAGGCAATTCACCCCTCCACTTT
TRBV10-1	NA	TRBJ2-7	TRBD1	CASSPTGIPYEQYF	TGCGCCAGCAGCCCGACAGGGATTCCCTACGAGCAGTACTTC
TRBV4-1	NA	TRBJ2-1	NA	CASSLHPGTSHNEQFF	TGCGCCAGCAGCCTACATCCGGGAACAAGCCACAATGAGCAGTTCTTC
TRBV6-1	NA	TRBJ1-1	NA	CASSQAGGPNQAFF	TGTGCCAGCAGCCAGGCGGGGGGCCCCAATCAAGCTTTCTTT
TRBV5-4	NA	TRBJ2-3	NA	CASSHPTTDTDTQYF	TGTGCCAGCAGCCACCCGACTACCGACACAGATACGCAGTATTTT
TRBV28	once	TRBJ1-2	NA	CASSLYRVGWGYTF	TGTGCCAGCAGTTTATACAGGGTGGGGTGGGGCTACACCTTC
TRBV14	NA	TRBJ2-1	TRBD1	CASSSGQGANEQFF	TGTGCCAGCAGCTCGGGACAGGGAGCCAATGAGCAGTTCTTC
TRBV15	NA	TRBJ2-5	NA	CATSLRGETQYF	TGTGCCACCAGCTTGAGAGGGGAGACCCAGTACTTC
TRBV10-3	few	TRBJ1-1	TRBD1	CAISDRQGTEAFF	TGTGCCATCAGTGATAGACAGGGGACTGAAGCTTTCTTT
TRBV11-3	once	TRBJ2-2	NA	CASSLERSSRTGELFF	TGTGCCAGCAGCTTAGAAAGGAGTAGCAGAACCGGGGAGCTGTTTTTT
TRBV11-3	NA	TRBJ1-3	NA	CASSLTRLGTIYF	TGTGCCAGCAGCTTAACCCGACTCGGCACCATATATTTT
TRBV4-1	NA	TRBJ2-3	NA	CASSQVGDTDTQYF	TGCGCCAGCAGCCAAGTCGGGGACACAGATACGCAGTATTTT
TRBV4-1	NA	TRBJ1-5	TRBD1	CASSQDPGQGGQPQHF	TGCGCCAGCAGCCAAGACCCCGGACAGGGTGGTCAGCCCCAGCATTTT
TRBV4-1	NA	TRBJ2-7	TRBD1	CASSQTGTATEEQYF	TGCGCCAGCAGCCAGACCGGGACAGCAACTGAAGAGCAGTACTTC
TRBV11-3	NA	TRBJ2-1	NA	CASSQAGQSYNEQFF	TGTGCCAGCAGCCAAGCGGGCCAGTCCTACAATGAGCAGTTCTTC
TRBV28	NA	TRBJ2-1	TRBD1	CASGPRDRGGNEQFF	TGTGCCAGCGGCCCCCGGGACAGGGGGGGCAATGAGCAGTTCTTC
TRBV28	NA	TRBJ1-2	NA	CASSPQTLNYGYTF	TGTGCCAGCAGTCCCCAGACACTTAACTATGGCTACACCTTC
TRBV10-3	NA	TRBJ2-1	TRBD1	CAITDHPTGGENEQFF	TGTGCCATCACCGACCATCCGACAGGGGGTGAGAATGAGCAGTTCTTC
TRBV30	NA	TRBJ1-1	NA	CAWSVGVRGAEAFF	TGTGCCTGGAGTGTCGGAGTTAGGGGCGCTGAAGCTTTCTTT
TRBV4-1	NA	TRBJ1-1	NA	CASSRQQGRLGTEAFF	TGCGCCAGCAGCCGACAACAGGGAAGGCTTGGCACTGAAGCTTTCTTT
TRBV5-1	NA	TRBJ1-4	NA	CASSLDLRADEKLFF	TGCGCCAGCAGCTTGGACCTTAGAGCTGATGAAAAACTGTTTTTT
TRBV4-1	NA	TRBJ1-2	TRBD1	CASSQGGLGQGARGYTF	TGCGCCAGCAGCCAAGGAGGATTGGGACAGGGGGCGCGCGGCTACACCTTC
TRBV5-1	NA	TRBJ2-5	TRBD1	CASSSGQGDLGETQYF	TGCGCCAGCAGCTCCGGACAGGGGGACTTAGGGGAGACCCAGTACTTC